These 10 T cell receptor beta chains share one sample of origin, sequenced in a study of CD8 T cells in Susac syndrome. The authors reverse transcribed roughly 0.5 to 1 ug RNA with random hexamers. A single record per CDR3 protein comes from TCRdb applying MiXCR to the immunoSEQ multiplex PCR reads. Of 200,000 to 300,000 distinct CDR3 sequences listed, about 94% are singletons. Sequencing was done on a sample of CD4+ T cells from PBMCs. The receptors shown here come from a human donor with multiple sclerosis.

The chain uses TRBV5-1 and TRBJ2-7; 8 bases map to TRBD1. CDR3 length: 16 residues. Germline CDR1 is SGHRS and CDR2 is YFSETQ. V shed 3 bases and J 3 bases; nucleotides not matched to a gene: 11. The CDR3 region is CASSYNWDRRIYEQYF. The CDR3 bases are TGCGCCAGCAGCTACAATTGGGACAGGAGGATCTACGAGCAGTACTTC. The whole variable domain, filled in from reference TRBV5-1 and TRBJ2-7, reads KAGVTQTPRYLIKTRGQQVTLSCSPISGHRSVSWYQQTPGQGLQFLFEYFSETQRNKGNFPGRFSGRQFSNSRSEMNVSTLELGDSALYLCASSYNWDRRIYEQYFGPGTRLTVT.

CDR3 loop: CASSLGTKARYNEQFF. The CDR3 nucleotides read TGTGCCAGCAGCTTGGGGACTAAGGCAAGATACAATGAGCAGTTCTTC. This sequence joins TRBV5-6 and TRBJ2-1, with a weak D call TRBD2 (6 bases). Trimming removed 0 bases from V and 4 bases from J, with 14 bases in between. Germline V gene sequence: CDR1 SGHDT, CDR2 YYEEEE. The CDR3 loop spans 16 amino acids.

This clonotype has only one observation. This chain uses TRBV7-9 with TRBJ2-5; no reliable D call. CDR3 length: 12 amino acids. Germline CDR1 reads SEHNR; CDR2 reads FQNEAQ (reference sequence). Trimming left V 3 bases short and J 2 bases short, with 4 bases between. The CDR3: CASSFEQETQYF. CDR3 nucleotides: TGTGCCAGCAGCTTTGAACAAGAGACCCAGTACTTC.

The chain is built from TRBV7-2 and TRBJ2-3; TRBD2 might be the D (5 bases). V lost 3 bases, J lost 6 bases, and 13 bases lay in between. The CDR3 has 14 residues. In germline, CDR1 is SGHTA, CDR2 FQGNSA. CDR3 sequence (DNA): TGTGCCAGCAGCTTCGCGGGCCGGTACGATACGCAGTATTTT. Residues: CASSFAGRYDTQYF.

The V call is TRBV25-1, the J call TRBJ2-7; 12 nucleotides line up with TRBD1. The CDR3 loop spans 15 amino acids. Germline lookup yields CDR1 MGHDK and CDR2 SYGVNS. V was pared by 3 bases and J by 7 bases, with 7 bases of the junction left unmatched. CDR3: CASSDRDRGPNEQYF. The CDR3 DNA reads as TGTGCCAGCAGTGATCGGGACAGGGGGCCAAATGAGCAGTACTTC.

This chain uses TRBV30 with TRBJ1-1; weak D call: TRBD1 (5 bases). Trimming removed 2 bases from V and 2 bases from J, with 9 bases in between. Per the germline V gene, CDR1 is GTSNPN and CDR2 is SVGIG (reference sequence). This CDR3 spans 13 amino acids. Written as DNA, the CDR3 is TGTGCCTGGAGTCCGCAGGGCAACACTGAAGCTTTCTTT. It specifies CAWSPQGNTEAFF.

This clonotype was seen a few times. The J gene is TRBJ2-2, the V gene TRBV4-2; the match to TRBD1 covers 9 bases. Losses at the gene ends were 2 bases for V and 8 bases for J; bases not matched to a gene: 9. Per the germline V gene, CDR1 is LGHNA and CDR2 is YNFKEQ. CDR3 length: 16 residues. CDR3 DNA sequence: TGTGCCAGCAGCCAAACTACCGGGACAGGGTATGGGGAGCTGTTTTTT. Its protein is CASSQTTGTGYGELFF.

This clonotype was picked up one time. The genes are TRBV6-6 and TRBJ1-1; no clear D. The CDR3 length is 13 residues. The V gene lost 8 bases and the J gene lost 1 base, with 11 bases spanning the gap. The germline gives CDR1 MNHNY, CDR2 SVGAGI (reference sequence). This CDR3 reads CASQTTANTEAFF. For the CDR3, the DNA is TGTGCCAGCCAAACGACGGCGAACACTGAAGCTTTCTTT.

This chain joins TRBV29-1 and TRBJ2-3; 9 positions match TRBD2. The CDR3 is made up of 11 amino acids. Germline values: CDR1 SQVTM, CDR2 ANQGSEA. The V segment lost 4 bases and the J segment 9 bases; nucleotides outside the gene matches: 2. CDR3 amino acids: CSVGLAGTQYF. The CDR3, as DNA: TGCAGCGTTGGGCTAGCGGGGACGCAGTATTTT.

The rearrangement joins TRBV19 to TRBJ1-1; 7 bases match TRBD1. V shed 4 bases, J shed 5 bases, and the junction held 4 bases outside the gene matches. CDR1 is LNHDA, CDR2 SQIVND, per germline (reference sequence). This CDR3 is built from 13 residues. CDR3 sequence (DNA): TGTGCCAGTAGTACTCAGGGGGGAACTGAAGCTTTCTTT. Encoded protein: CASSTQGGTEAFF.